These 15 T cell receptor beta chains originate from one sample sequenced in a study of T cell repertoires in cytomegalovirus infection. TCRdb independently ran MiXCR on the reads; one entry per CDR3 protein. This repertoire shows about 230,000 distinct CDR3 sequences, 20% to 25% found once; its top ten account for roughly 18%. The sequencing input was CD8+ T cells from PBMCs. The receptors shown here come from a human donor in good health (CMV status not recorded). Some clones in this sample may be carry-over from other donors' samples.

The CDR3 sequence: CSVDRDRETDEQFF. The CDR3 bases are TGCAGCGTTGATCGGGACAGGGAGACGGATGAGCAGTTCTTC. V usage is TRBV29-1 and J usage is TRBJ2-1, with TRBD1 identical over 9 bases. Germline values: CDR1 SQVTM, CDR2 ANQGSEA. Losses at the gene ends were 3 bases for V and 8 bases for J; bases not matched to a gene: 8. This CDR3 contains 14 residues.

This clonotype has ten or more counts. The chain joins TRBV7-6 to TRBJ2-3; 7 bases are a match to TRBD2. The CDR3 has 14 residues. The ends lost 5 bases at V and 4 bases at J; junction bases unmatched: 6. The germline V gene has CDR1 SGHVS and CDR2 FNYEAQ. The CDR3 DNA is TGTGCCAGCAGCCCAATGGGGGGGTCAGATACGCAGTATTTT. Protein sequence: CASSPMGGSDTQYF.

The rearrangement uses TRBV20-1 and TRBJ1-6, with 7 bases fitting TRBD1. J gave up 0 bases and V 0 bases, and 8 bases lay outside the gene matches. This CDR3 has 18 residues. Germline values: CDR1 DFQATT, CDR2 SNEGSKA (reference sequence). The chain's CDR3 is CSARDTRQGSSYNSPLHF. For the CDR3, the DNA is TGCAGTGCTAGAGATACCCGACAGGGCAGCTCCTATAATTCACCCCTCCACTTT.

The V gene is TRBV6-2 or TRBV6-3, the J gene TRBJ1-2, with D uncertain. Trimming stripped 4 bases from V and 5 bases from J, with 8 bases between. Germline assignment: CDR1 MNHEY and CDR2 SVGEGT. The CDR3 has 12 residues. The CDR3 loop reads CASSWTEYGYTF. The CDR3 coding sequence is TGTGCCAGCAGTTGGACGGAGTATGGCTACACCTTC.

The genes are TRBV12-3 or TRBV12-4 and TRBJ2-2, with a tentative D call TRBD1 (5 bases). This CDR3 is 14 amino acids long. Deletions cut 6 bases from V and 4 bases from J, with 12 bases between. The CDR3 DNA sequence: TGTGCCAGCAGGTATAGCAGGGCCACCGGGGAGCTGTTTTTT. Translating gives CASRYSRATGELFF.

The genes are TRBV15 and TRBJ2-7; D is uncertain. This CDR3 is 13 amino acids long. The V end was cut by 1 base, the J end by 7 bases, with 11 bases between. Germline loops: CDR1 LNHNV, CDR2 YYDKDF (reference sequence). The CDR3 nucleotides read TGTGCCACCAGCAGAGCCCACCTGGGAGAGCAGTACTTC. This gives the protein CATSRAHLGEQYF. Looking up the rest from reference TRBV15 and TRBJ2-7 gives the full variable domain: DAMVIQNPRYQVTQFGKPVTLSCSQTLNHNVMYWYQQKSSQAPKLLFHYYDKDFNNEADTPDNFQSRRPNTSFCFLDIRSPGLGDTAMYLCATSRAHLGEQYFGPGTRLTVT.

The sample holds many counts of this clonotype. V usage is TRBV28 and J usage is TRBJ2-2, with a tentative D call TRBD1 (5 bases). Germline V lookup: CDR1 MDHEN, CDR2 SYDVKM. V lost 6 bases and J 1 base, leaving 9 bases between the germline ends. The CDR3 runs 14 residues. The CDR3 region is CASSLGQNTGELFF. CDR3 in DNA: TGTGCCAGCAGCTTAGGACAGAACACCGGGGAGCTGTTTTTT.

The chain is built from TRBV6-2 or TRBV6-3 and TRBJ1-1; TRBD1 agrees at 8 bases. V lost 6 bases, J lost 5 bases, and 11 bases stayed unmatched. Germline-derived CDR1 and CDR2 are MNHEY and SVGEGT. The CDR3 contains 15 residues. The CDR3 DNA reads as TGTGCCAGCAGGGAAATTGGACAGGGTTGGACTGAAGCTTTCTTT. Amino acids: CASREIGQGWTEAFF.

J is TRBJ2-1 and V is TRBV29-1, with 10 bases that match TRBD1. The CDR3 loop spans 13 amino acids. With 4 bases clipped from V and 9 bases from J, the junction kept 6 bases outside the gene matches. CDR1 and CDR2 (germline): SQVTM, ANQGSEA. CDR3 loop: CSVGGQGRFEQFF. The CDR3 DNA sequence: TGCAGCGTTGGGGGACAGGGGAGGTTTGAGCAGTTCTTC.

The chain joins TRBV28 to TRBJ2-5; 9 nucleotides agree with TRBD2. The V gene's germline CDR1 is MDHEN and CDR2 SYDVKM. V shed 6 bases, J shed 0 bases, and the junction held 11 bases outside the gene matches. The CDR3 covers 17 residues. CDR3 in amino acids: CASSQLRLAGDQETQYF. The CDR3 nucleotides read TGTGCCAGCAGCCAACTCCGGTTAGCGGGGGACCAAGAGACCCAGTACTTC. The full variable domain, rest sourced from reference TRBV28 and TRBJ2-5, is DVKVTQSSRYLVKRTGEKVFLECVQDMDHENMFWYRQDPGLGLRLIYFSYDVKMKEKGDIPEGYSVSREKKERFSLILESASTNQTSMYLCASSQLRLAGDQETQYFGPGTRLLVL.

The sample holds a few counts of this clonotype. The rearrangement joins TRBV7-9 to TRBJ2-7, with D unclear. CDR1 and CDR2 from the germline V gene are SEHNR and FQNEAQ (reference sequence). This CDR3 contains 12 residues. V lost 6 bases, J lost 3 bases, and 9 bases lay in between. CDR3 DNA: TGTGCCAGCAGTCAAACCCTCTACGAGCAGTACTTC. Amino acid sequence: CASSQTLYEQYF.

This clonotype was picked up a small number of times. This chain uses TRBV7-2 with TRBJ2-3, with 16 bases lining up with TRBD2. The J segment lost 8 bases and the V segment lost 5 bases, leaving 10 bases of the junction unmatched. This CDR3 spans 17 amino acids. The germline CDR1 and CDR2 sequences are SGHTA and FQGNSA. The CDR3 coding sequence is TGTGCCAGCAGCCCGCCGGGACTAGCGGGGGGGCCAAGTACGCAGTATTTT. Translating it yields CASSPPGLAGGPSTQYF.

This clonotype was recorded at least ten times. V is TRBV5-4 and J is TRBJ1-2; no clear D gene. The V end lost 2 bases, the J end lost 0 bases, and 8 bases lay between the germline ends. The CDR3 extends over 14 amino acids. Germline CDR1 and CDR2: SGHNT and YYREEE (reference sequence). Here the CDR3 DNA reads TGTGCCAGCAGCTTAAGCGCATCTAACTATGGCTACACCTTC. Its translation: CASSLSASNYGYTF.

The chain links TRBV6-8 to TRBJ2-1; 9 nucleotides align to TRBD2. Germline CDR1 reads MNHGY; CDR2 reads SAAAGT. This CDR3 has 16 amino acids. The V gene end was trimmed by 0 bases and the J gene end by 4 bases; junction bases not matched to a gene: 4. The CDR3 loop is CASSYSAGGWYNEQFF. The CDR3 DNA is TGTGCCAGCAGTTACTCGGCGGGGGGGTGGTACAATGAGCAGTTCTTC.

This clonotype was seen ten or more times. The V gene is TRBV12-3 or TRBV12-4, the J gene TRBJ2-1; D gene uncertain. Trimming removed 7 bases from V and 6 bases from J, with 13 bases in between. The CDR3 has 13 amino acids. The CDR3 DNA reads as TGTGCCAGCACCCAATCGACCTTCAATGAGCAGTTCTTC. As protein: CASTQSTFNEQFF.